This T cell receptor (beta chain) is drawn from a study of T cell changes during pregnancy in multiple sclerosis. Using immunoSEQ multiplex PCR, the repertoire was profiled, and TCRdb retains in-frame clones only, with some absent. The sample has 65,000 to 85,000 clones; roughly 88% are singletons. The ends were cut back, 5 bases at V and 1 base at J, with 17 bases in the middle. This CDR3 contains 16 residues. Germline-derived CDR1 and CDR2 are SGHTA and FQGNSA. The V call is TRBV7-2, the J call TRBJ1-2; TRBD1 might be the D (5 bases). The TCR was taken from a female donor with multiple sclerosis, enrolled in a pregnancy study. This material consisted of peripheral blood, taken in the third trimester of pregnancy. The chain's CDR3 is CASSREGRGLNYGYTF. The DNA of the CDR3 is TGTGCCAGCAGCCGCGAAGGGCGGGGACTTAACTATGGCTACACCTTC.